These T cell receptor beta chains were read from a single sample in a study of cytomegalovirus exposure and HLA in healthy donors. Measured with immunoSEQ multiplex PCR; TCRdb has only the in-frame clones, and not every one. Of 220,000 or so clones in the sample, 70% to 80% were seen once. Source material: PBMCs. The receptor source for this set is a woman aged 25 to 39 in good health and CMV-seronegative. CDR3s include the opening cysteine and the closing phenylalanine or tryptophan. A row's size may be missing; if present it is once, few, many or a size class.

TRBJ1-1	TRBV7-9	few	CASVLLGGRTEAFF
TRBJ1-2	TRBV6-5	NA	CASSYSEGLSYGYTF
TRBJ2-1	TRBV5-1	NA	CASSLVAEGYNEQFF
TRBJ2-3	TRBV5-1	once	CASSFIGQGGTDTQYF
TRBJ2-3	TRBV15	once	CATSLGGSSTDTQYF
TRBJ1-5	TRBV4-1	NA	CASSPTGADQPQHF
TRBJ1-6	TRBV5-1	NA	CASSLPREDSPLHF
TRBJ2-7	TRBV4-2	NA	CASSQASGGYEQYF
TRBJ1-4	TRBV7-9	few	CASGVTREGEKLFF
TRBJ2-7	TRBV11-3	NA	CANSVLIDEQYF
TRBJ1-3	TRBV2	NA	CASRKDSGSGNTIYF
TRBJ2-6	TRBV19	NA	CASSDGAPGANVLTF
TRBJ2-5	TRBV7-3	NA	CASSPSGGPKTQYF
TRBJ2-5	TRBV6-1	NA	CASGGAGETQYF
TRBJ2-7	TRBV7-3	NA	CATRILLRDRDFYEQYF
TRBJ2-7	TRBV7-9	NA	CSSSPGLAVSSYEQYF
TRBJ2-1	TRBV10-1	NA	CASSRGLANEQFF
NA	TRBV27	NA	CASSPPDYLAGAYEQYF
TRBJ2-5	TRBV5-5	NA	CASRSGGETQYF
TRBJ2-7	TRBV1	NA	CTSSQCSTSGAPYEQYF
TRBJ2-1	TRBV30	NA	CAWSVGGTKQFF
TRBJ1-3	TRBV30	NA	CAWSQGAISGNTIYF
NA	TRBV18	NA	CASSPPGQGPSYEQYF
TRBJ1-2	TRBV30	NA	CAWSVKRANYGSTF
TRBJ1-5	TRBV30	NA	CDWRPGGGQPQHF
TRBJ2-3	TRBV5-1	NA	CASSPADFTDTQYF
TRBJ2-1	TRBV9	NA	CASSVATGGGFYNEQFF
TRBJ1-6	TRBV6-5	few	CASSYGPLSPLNF
TRBJ2-6	TRBV18	few	CASSPERANVLTF
TRBJ2-1	TRBV19	NA	CASSGQREQFF
TRBJ1-5	TRBV2	NA	CASSAQGGQPQHF
TRBJ2-7	TRBV6-6	few	CASSYPGAEQYF
TRBJ1-2	TRBV19	once	CASSTFLDRGLNYGYTF
TRBJ1-4	TRBV13	NA	CASSFTGGRDEKLFF
TRBJ2-7	TRBV19	NA	CASRTTGASSYEQYF
TRBJ2-3	TRBV29-1	NA	CSDPRGLSTDTQYF
TRBJ2-5	TRBV5-6	NA	CASSLAVQETQYF
TRBJ2-2	TRBV5-1	NA	CASSLARAGRTGGLFF
TRBJ2-7	TRBV18	NA	CASSPGTFYEQYF
TRBJ1-2	TRBV19	NA	CASSMAGPNNYGYTF
TRBJ2-1	TRBV19	many	CASRGQGFYNEQFF
TRBJ2-5	TRBV5-1	NA	CASSPGLAGQETQYF
TRBJ1-1	TRBV2	NA	CASSGTIPTGESMNTEAFF
TRBJ1-6	TRBV2	once	CATREGWSSPLHF
TRBJ1-1	TRBV6-1	NA	CASSRQNTEAFF
TRBJ2-1	TRBV7-9	NA	CASSYLGLAGGRAVNEQFF
TRBJ2-1	TRBV7-9	NA	CASSPFPGGEDEQFF
TRBJ1-4	TRBV7-2	NA	CASSLTGFNEKLFF
TRBJ1-2	TRBV25-1	NA	CASSVGHGHTF
TRBJ1-1	TRBV5-4	NA	CASSLALWNTEAFF
TRBJ1-5	TRBV4-1	few	CASRRTGNSNQPQHF
TRBJ2-7	TRBV7-2	few	CASSFFVSGSYEQYF
TRBJ1-1	TRBV30	NA	CAWSRISQGRNTEAFF
TRBJ1-2	TRBV14	NA	CASSQVQGDRKFDGYTF
TRBJ2-7	TRBV11-2	few	CASSIRQGPYEQYF
TRBJ1-2	TRBV19	NA	CASNPRGGLSYGYTF
TRBJ1-1	TRBV6-5	once	CASSEQPTSKAFF